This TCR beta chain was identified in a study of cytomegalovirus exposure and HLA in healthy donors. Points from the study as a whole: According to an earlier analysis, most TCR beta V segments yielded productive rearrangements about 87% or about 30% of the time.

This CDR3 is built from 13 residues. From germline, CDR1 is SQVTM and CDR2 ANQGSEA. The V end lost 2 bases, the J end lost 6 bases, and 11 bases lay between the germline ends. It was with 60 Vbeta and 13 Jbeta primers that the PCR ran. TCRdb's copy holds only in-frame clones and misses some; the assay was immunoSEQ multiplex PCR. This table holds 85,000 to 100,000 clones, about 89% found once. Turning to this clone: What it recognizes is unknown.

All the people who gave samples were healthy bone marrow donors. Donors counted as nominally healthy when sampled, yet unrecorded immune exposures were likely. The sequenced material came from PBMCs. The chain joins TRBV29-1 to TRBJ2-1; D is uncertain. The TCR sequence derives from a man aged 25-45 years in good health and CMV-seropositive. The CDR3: CSVEPRLVNEQFF. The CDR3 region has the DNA TGCAGCGTTGAACCTAGACTGGTCAATGAGCAGTTCTTC.